A single sample is the source of the 28 T cell receptor beta chains below, sequenced in a study of shared clonotypes between healthy human individuals. Measured with immunoSEQ multiplex PCR; TCRdb has only the in-frame clones, and not every one. The sample yields roughly 2.2 million clones, over 85% seen once. Sequenced: naive CD4+ T cells from PBMCs. Subset reported: CD45RA+ positively selected. Receptors were obtained from a man aged 18 to 30 in good health. Some clones in this sample may be carry-over from other donors' samples.

The rearrangement joins TRBV11-2 to TRBJ1-5, with D possibly matching TRBD1 (5 bases). The CDR3 has 12 amino acids. CDR1 is SGHAT, CDR2 FQNNGV, per germline. The V end was cut by 5 bases, the J end by 7 bases, with 9 bases between. The CDR3 DNA follows: TGTGCCAGCAGCGTCTCAGGGCAGCCCCAGCATTTT. Amino acids: CASSVSGQPQHF.

Regarding this clone: This CDR3 is also generated by other DNA sequences in the sample. This chain joins TRBV11-2 and TRBJ2-1; D is unresolved. V dropped 1 base and J dropped 7 bases, with 8 bases sitting between them. The germline V gene encodes CDR1 SGHAT and CDR2 FQNNGV. This CDR3 comprises 13 residues. The CDR3 reads CASSLGRLNEQFF. CDR3 coding DNA: TGTGCCAGCAGCTTAGGACGGTTGAATGAGCAGTTCTTC.

V and J are TRBV5-1 and TRBJ1-2; D remains unclear. CDR1 is SGHRS and CDR2 is YFSETQ in the germline V gene. This CDR3 is built from 16 residues. The V end lost 4 bases, the J end lost 3 bases, and 19 bases lay between the germline ends. The CDR3 sequence: CASSAAQTAAYYGYTF. The CDR3 bases are TGCGCCAGCAGCGCAGCACAGACGGCGGCCTACTATGGCTACACCTTC.

Worth noting for this clone: The same CDR3 arises from other DNA sequences in this sample as well. V gene TRBV7-3 combines with J gene TRBJ2-1; 7 positions match TRBD2. This CDR3 has 15 residues. CDR1 and CDR2 from the germline V gene are SGHTA and FQGTGA. V was clipped by 5 bases and J by 2 bases; unmatched bases: 6. The CDR3 reads CASSPQGTTYNEQFF. Here the CDR3 DNA reads TGTGCCAGCAGCCCCCAAGGGACTACCTACAATGAGCAGTTCTTC.

This chain joins TRBV2 and TRBJ2-5; D is undetermined. Germline V gene lookup returns CDR1 SNHLY and CDR2 FYNNEI. The V end lost 8 bases, the J end lost 5 bases, and 9 bases lay between the germline ends. The CDR3 loop spans 11 amino acids. The CDR3 DNA reads TGTGCCAGCGACCAACGGGAGACCCAGTACTTC. The encoded protein is CASDQRETQYF.

The V call is TRBV6-4, the J call TRBJ2-5, with TRBD1 matching 9 bases. With 5 bases clipped from V and 5 bases from J, the junction kept 9 bases outside the gene matches. The CDR3 is made up of 15 amino acids. The germline CDR1 and CDR2 sequences are MRHNA and SNTAGT. CDR3: CASSLTGGWGETQYF. CDR3 sequence (DNA): TGTGCCAGCAGTCTAACAGGGGGCTGGGGTGAGACCCAGTACTTC.

CDR3 amino acids: CASSYLEVGPYGYTF. In nucleotides, the CDR3 is TGTGCCAGCAGCTACTTAGAGGTCGGGCCCTATGGCTACACCTTC. This rearrangement joins TRBV7-8 to TRBJ1-2; D is unclear. Trimming left V 4 bases short and J 4 bases short, with 16 bases between. CDR3 length equals 15 residues. Per the germline V gene, CDR1 is SGHVS and CDR2 is FQNEAQ.

The chain has TRBV5-1 and TRBJ2-1, with a tentative D call TRBD2 (6 bases). Germline values: CDR1 SGHRS, CDR2 YFSETQ. This CDR3 has 13 amino acids. The V end lost 5 bases, the J end lost 10 bases, and 16 bases lay between the germline ends. CDR3 amino acids: CASSVIGGSEQFF. CDR3 sequence (DNA): TGCGCCAGCAGTGTAATCGGGGGTAGCGAGCAGTTCTTC.

The J gene is TRBJ1-6, the V gene TRBV18, with a possible D match to TRBD1 (5 bases). CDR3 length equals 16 residues. Trimming pared 3 bases from V and 10 bases from J, leaving 19 bases between. Germline loops: CDR1 KGHSH, CDR2 LQKENI. CDR3: CASSPTPGPGGSPLHF. In nucleotides, the CDR3 is TGTGCCAGCTCACCTACACCAGGGCCGGGAGGCTCACCCCTCCACTTT.

This clone was seen more than once but under ten times. The chain recombines TRBV28 with TRBJ1-1; D is unresolved. Germline V gene lookup returns CDR1 MDHEN and CDR2 SYDVKM. There are 14 residues in the CDR3. V dropped 1 base and J dropped 0 bases, with 6 bases sitting between them. The CDR3 DNA is TGTGCCAGCAGTTTATTTCGTTTGAACACTGAAGCTTTCTTT. It specifies CASSLFRLNTEAFF.

V gene TRBV19 combines with J gene TRBJ2-7; 10 nucleotides align to TRBD1. V lost 5 bases, J lost 0 bases, and 7 bases stayed unmatched. Germline-derived CDR1 and CDR2 are LNHDA and SQIVND (reference sequence). There are 16 residues in the CDR3. The CDR3 is CASSGTRDRGSYEQYF. DNA of the CDR3: TGTGCCAGTAGTGGAACCCGGGACAGGGGCTCCTACGAGCAGTACTTC.

V gene TRBV28 combines with J gene TRBJ1-2, with 9 bases aligning to TRBD1. Germline V gene lookup returns CDR1 MDHEN and CDR2 SYDVKM. The CDR3 totals 17 residues. V shed 5 bases and J 4 bases; nucleotides not matched to a gene: 14. The CDR3 reads CASSPPTGGTVGYGYTF. In nucleotides, the CDR3 is TGTGCCAGCAGTCCACCTACAGGGGGCACGGTGGGCTATGGCTACACCTTC.

The sample holds one count of this clone. This chain uses TRBV7-9 with TRBJ2-3, with 7 bases matching TRBD2. Germline-derived CDR1 and CDR2 are SEHNR and FQNEAQ (reference sequence). This CDR3 has 16 amino acids. The trim removed 5 bases at V and 4 bases at J, leaving 12 bases unmatched. CDR3 sequence reads: CASSRPRASGADTQYF. In nucleotides, the CDR3 is TGTGCCAGCAGCCGACCCCGGGCTAGCGGTGCAGATACGCAGTATTTT.

This chain connects TRBV18 to TRBJ2-7; D could derive from TRBD1 or TRBD2 (5 bases each). CDR1 KGHSH and CDR2 LQKENI come from the germline V gene. This CDR3 has 14 amino acids. Trimming stripped 5 bases from V and 4 bases from J, with 15 bases between. CDR3 coding DNA: TGTGCCAGCTCATTCGGACAAACGGGATACGAGCAGTACTTC. This sequence encodes CASSFGQTGYEQYF. Supplemented by reference TRBV18 and TRBJ2-7, the full variable domain reads NAGVMQNPRHLVRRRGQEARLRCSPMKGHSHVYWYRQLPEEGLKFMVYLQKENIIDESGMPKERFSAEFPKEGPSILRIQQVVRGDSAAYFCASSFGQTGYEQYFGPGTRLTVT.

With regard to this clone: Other DNA sequences in the same sample also yield this CDR3. This chain connects TRBV28 to TRBJ2-7; 8 nucleotides align to TRBD2. Germline CDR1 MDHEN, CDR2 SYDVKM. V was pared by 6 bases and J by 3 bases, with 7 bases of the junction left unmatched. The CDR3 loop spans 14 amino acids. The CDR3 bases are TGTGCCAGCAGCCCCCCGGGGGGGAGCTACGAGCAGTACTTC. Translated, it gives CASSPPGGSYEQYF.

The V gene is TRBV2, the J gene TRBJ2-7; D unresolved. The CDR3 covers 14 residues. Trimming pared 2 bases from V and 1 base from J, leaving 9 bases between. Germline assignment: CDR1 SNHLY and CDR2 FYNNEI. The CDR3 nucleotides are TGTGCCAGCAGTGAAATCTTTGGGTCCTACGAGCAGTACTTC. Its protein product is CASSEIFGSYEQYF.

Remarks on this clone: Other DNA sequences in this sample translate to the same CDR3. The chain is built from TRBV18 and TRBJ1-5; weak D call: TRBD1 (5 bases). The CDR3 sequence is 15 residues long. Germline loops: CDR1 KGHSH, CDR2 LQKENI. V was trimmed by 3 bases and J by 0 bases, leaving 9 bases between them. The CDR3 here is CASSPRDGSNQPQHF. The CDR3, as DNA: TGTGCCAGCTCACCCCGGGACGGTAGCAATCAGCCCCAGCATTTT.

V usage is TRBV6-5 and J usage is TRBJ1-2, with 12 bases lining up with TRBD1. CDR1 and CDR2 from the germline V gene are MNHEY and SVGAGI. The trim removed 2 bases at V and 8 bases at J, leaving 6 bases unmatched. This CDR3 region has 15 residues. CDR3 sequence: CASSYPGQGAKGYTF. The CDR3 nucleotides read TGTGCCAGCAGTTACCCGGGACAGGGGGCAAAAGGCTACACCTTC.

In the case of this clone: This sample also contains other DNA sequences that code for the same CDR3. This sequence joins TRBV28 and TRBJ2-7; 8 positions match TRBD2. Trimming removed 6 bases from V and 3 bases from J; junction bases left unmatched: 7. CDR3 size: 14 residues. Germline CDR1 reads MDHEN; CDR2 reads SYDVKM. CDR3 sequence (DNA): TGTGCCAGCAGCCCAAGCGGGAGTCTCTACGAGCAGTACTTC. It encodes CASSPSGSLYEQYF.

The chain combines TRBV6-5 with TRBJ1-1; D is undetermined. CDR3 length equals 13 residues. The germline V gene encodes CDR1 MNHEY and CDR2 SVGAGI. Between the trimmed V and J ends, which lost 10 bases and 1 base, there was a span of 13 bases. The CDR3 loop reads CATRGGENTEAFF. Here the CDR3 DNA reads TGTGCCACCCGAGGTGGGGAGAACACTGAAGCTTTCTTT.

This clone was seen once. CDR3 protein: CASSVDLVSYEQYF. The CDR3 bases are TGCGCCAGCAGCGTAGACTTGGTCTCCTACGAGCAGTACTTC. V gene TRBV5-1 combines with J gene TRBJ2-7, with unresolved D. The CDR3 contains 14 residues. Per the germline V gene, CDR1 is SGHRS and CDR2 is YFSETQ. The germline V and J ends were trimmed by 4 bases and 0 bases, with 11 bases remaining between them.

This clone was seen only once. V and J are TRBV28 and TRBJ2-7; 8 bases are a match to TRBD2. This CDR3 comprises 15 residues. The junction had 11 bases not matched to a gene; V was cut back by 5 bases and J by 5 bases. Germline V gives CDR1 MDHEN, CDR2 SYDVKM. The CDR3 loop reads CASSLLGGLADEQYF. CDR3 nucleotide sequence: TGTGCCAGCAGTCTCCTCGGTGGACTAGCCGACGAGCAGTACTTC.

The genes are TRBV5-1 and TRBJ2-2; 8 bases agree with TRBD1. V trimming: 0 bases; J trimming: 1 base; junction bases outside the gene matches: 2. From germline, CDR1 is SGHRS and CDR2 YFSETQ. The CDR3 totals 16 residues. DNA of the CDR3: TGCGCCAGCAGCTTGGGCGGACAGGGGAACACCGGGGAGCTGTTTTTT. Translation gives CASSLGGQGNTGELFF.

This clone is a singleton in its sample. The V call is TRBV18, the J call TRBJ1-1; maybe TRBD1 (6 bases). The germline V and J ends were trimmed by 3 bases and 6 bases, with 23 bases remaining between them. CDR3 size: 17 residues. CDR1 and CDR2 from the germline V gene are KGHSH and LQKENI. The CDR3 DNA sequence: TGTGCCAGCTCACCTATAGTAAATAGGGCAGGGGAAGCTGAAGCTTTCTTT. Protein sequence: CASSPIVNRAGEAEAFF. Full variable domain (rest looked up from reference TRBV18 and TRBJ1-1): NAGVMQNPRHLVRRRGQEARLRCSPMKGHSHVYWYRQLPEEGLKFMVYLQKENIIDESGMPKERFSAEFPKEGPSILRIQQVVRGDSAAYFCASSPIVNRAGEAEAFFGQGTRLTVV.

The table lists this clone with a count of one. The rearrangement links TRBV19 to TRBJ1-5; D is ambiguous. This CDR3 is built from 15 residues. Trimming cost V 3 bases and J 0 bases, with 9 bases left between them. In germline, CDR1 is LNHDA, CDR2 SQIVND (reference sequence). CDR3 sequence: CASSMSGPSNQPQHF. Written as DNA, the CDR3 is TGTGCCAGTAGTATGTCCGGACCTAGCAATCAGCCCCAGCATTTT.

The chain joins TRBV27 to TRBJ2-7; weak D call: TRBD1 (6 bases). The CDR3 length is 16 residues. Between the trimmed V and J ends, which lost 6 bases and 0 bases, there was a span of 18 bases. The germline gives CDR1 MNHEY, CDR2 SMNVEV (reference sequence). The CDR3 DNA sequence: TGTGCCAGCAGCCCCGCTACAGGGTCCGGCTCCTACGAGCAGTACTTC. This translates into CASSPATGSGSYEQYF.

The rearrangement links TRBV5-4 to TRBJ1-1; tentative D call: TRBD1 (5 bases). The CDR3 has 15 amino acids. V lost 0 bases to trimming and J lost 5 bases, with 14 bases between them. In germline, CDR1 is SGHNT, CDR2 YYREEE (reference sequence). CDR3 protein: CASSLARGGDTEAFF. The CDR3, as DNA: TGTGCCAGCAGCTTGGCCCGGGGGGGAGATACTGAAGCTTTCTTT.

The V and J genes are TRBV25-1 and TRBJ2-3; D gene ambiguous. The CDR3 length is 14 residues. With 4 bases removed from V and 2 bases from J, the gap between germline ends came to 10 bases. Germline V CDR1 and CDR2: MGHDK, SYGVNS. CDR3 amino acids: CASSGGRNTDTQYF. The CDR3 coding sequence is TGTGCCAGCAGTGGTGGCAGGAACACAGATACGCAGTATTTT.